Listed below are T cell receptor beta chains from one sample, sequenced in a study of CD8 T cells in Susac syndrome. TCRdb called the immunoSEQ multiplex PCR reads again in MiXCR, with one record for every CDR3 protein. Counted here are 150,000 to 200,000 distinct CDR3 sequences, roughly 95% occurring once; the ten biggest clones make up about 0.094%. The sequenced sample was CD4+ T cells from PBMCs. These receptors all stem from a human donor with multiple sclerosis. Both conserved end residues are part of each CDR3. A D gene is named only where the DNA matches it firmly. Size values are once, few and many counts, or a class for expanded clones, and some rows have none.

V	length	J	D	size	CDR3	DNA
TRBV4-1	17	TRBJ2-1	.	.	CATRERDPTSSYNEQFF	TGCGCAACCCGGGAACGGGATCCTACCAGCTCCTACAATGAGCAGTTCTTC
TRBV3-1	13	TRBJ1-4	.	.	CASSQDPVKKLFF	TGTGCCAGCAGCCAAGATCCGGTGAAAAAACTGTTTTTT
TRBV27	16	TRBJ1-5	.	.	CASSFALGGTNQPQHF	TGTGCCAGCAGTTTTGCGTTGGGGGGCACCAATCAGCCCCAGCATTTT
TRBV7-9	16	TRBJ1-1	.	.	CASSPRGSQMNTEAFF	TGTGCCAGCAGCCCCAGGGGAAGCCAAATGAACACTGAAGCTTTCTTT
TRBV7-9	15	TRBJ2-7	TRBD1	.	CASSFRDRGTYEQYF	TGTGCCAGCAGCTTCCGGGACAGGGGAACCTACGAGCAGTACTTC
TRBV28	14	TRBJ2-5	.	.	CASSLGAGRETQYF	TGTGCCAGCAGTTTAGGGGCAGGAAGAGAGACCCAGTACTTC
TRBV6-1	17	TRBJ2-3	.	.	CASRKLQGNSSADTQYF	TGTGCCAGCAGGAAACTCCAGGGTAACAGCTCAGCAGATACGCAGTATTTT
TRBV7-9	14	TRBJ1-3	.	.	CASSIAGTQNTIYF	TGTGCCAGCAGCATCGCTGGGACACAAAACACCATATATTTT
TRBV7-9	12	TRBJ2-2	.	few	CASSFGSGELFF	TGTGCCAGCAGCTTTGGGTCCGGGGAGCTGTTTTTT
TRBV7-2	11	TRBJ2-7	.	.	CASRASYEQYF	TGTGCCAGCAGGGCCTCCTACGAGCAGTACTTC
TRBV3-1	14	TRBJ1-1	TRBD1	.	CASSPGQGESEAFF	TGTGCCAGCAGCCCGGGACAGGGCGAGTCTGAAGCTTTCTTT
TRBV6-5	13	TRBJ2-5	TRBD1	.	CASTSGTGRNQYF	TGTGCCAGCACCTCCGGGACAGGGCGGAACCAGTACTTC
TRBV4-1	17	TRBJ2-5	TRBD2	.	CASSQGEGLAGGETQYF	TGCGCCAGCAGCCAAGGAGAGGGACTAGCGGGAGGAGAGACCCAGTACTTC
TRBV27	13	TRBJ2-5	.	once	CASSSRVRETQYF	TGTGCCAGCAGTTCGCGGGTTAGGGAGACCCAGTACTTC
TRBV28	11	TRBJ2-7	.	few	CASSLNNEQYF	TGTGCCAGCAGTTTGAACAACGAGCAGTACTTC
TRBV20-1	11	TRBJ1-5	.	.	CSAPLGGPQHF	TGCAGTGCCCCCCTTGGGGGGCCCCAGCATTTT
TRBV9	17	TRBJ2-1	TRBD2	.	CASSAPLAGAPYNEQFF	TGTGCCAGCAGCGCCCCCCTAGCGGGAGCCCCCTACAATGAGCAGTTCTTC
TRBV30	15	TRBJ2-2	TRBD1	.	CAWSRDRANTGELFF	TGTGCCTGGAGTAGGGACAGGGCGAACACCGGGGAGCTGTTTTTT
TRBV20-1	17	TRBJ2-7	TRBD2	.	CSARDPLAGGKGYEQYF	TGCAGTGCTAGAGATCCCCTAGCGGGAGGGAAAGGCTACGAGCAGTACTTC
TRBV20-1	11	TRBJ2-5	.	few	CSASLGETQYF	TGCAGTGCTAGTTTAGGGGAGACCCAGTACTTC
TRBV15	15	TRBJ2-5	.	.	CATSRAGSSQETQYF	TGTGCCACCAGCAGAGCAGGGAGTTCCCAAGAGACCCAGTACTTC
TRBV6-5	13	TRBJ1-1	.	.	CASGSSKNTEAFF	TGTGCCAGCGGTAGCAGCAAGAACACTGAAGCTTTCTTT
TRBV20-1	15	TRBJ1-5	TRBD1	.	CSAKTGEYSNQPQHF	TGCAGTGCCAAAACAGGGGAATATAGCAATCAGCCCCAGCATTTT